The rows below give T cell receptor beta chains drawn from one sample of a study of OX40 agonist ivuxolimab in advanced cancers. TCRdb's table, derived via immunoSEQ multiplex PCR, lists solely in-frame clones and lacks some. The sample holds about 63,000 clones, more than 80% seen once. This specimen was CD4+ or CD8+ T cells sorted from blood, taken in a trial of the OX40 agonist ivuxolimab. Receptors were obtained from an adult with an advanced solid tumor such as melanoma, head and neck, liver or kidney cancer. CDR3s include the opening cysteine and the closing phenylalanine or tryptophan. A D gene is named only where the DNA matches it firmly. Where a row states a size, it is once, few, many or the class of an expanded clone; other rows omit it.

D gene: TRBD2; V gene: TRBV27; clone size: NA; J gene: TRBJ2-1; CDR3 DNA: TGTGCCAGCAGCTCGCCCCCGAATAGCGGGGTCTCCTACAATGAGCAGTTCTTC; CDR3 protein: CASSSPPNSGVSYNEQFF
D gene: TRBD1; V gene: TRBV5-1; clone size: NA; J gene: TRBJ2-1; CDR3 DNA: TGCGCCAGCAGCATCAAACAGGGGTCCCCCTACAATGAGCAGTTCTTC; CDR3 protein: CASSIKQGSPYNEQFF
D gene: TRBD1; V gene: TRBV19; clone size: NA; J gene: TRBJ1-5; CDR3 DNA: TGTGCCAGTAGTATAGGGGACAGGCGCAATCAGCCCCAGCATTTT; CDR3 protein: CASSIGDRRNQPQHF
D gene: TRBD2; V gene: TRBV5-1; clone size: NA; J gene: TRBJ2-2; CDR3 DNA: TGCGCCAGCAGCAGAGGACTAGCGGCAGGAACCGGGGAGCTGTTTTTT; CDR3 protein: CASSRGLAAGTGELFF
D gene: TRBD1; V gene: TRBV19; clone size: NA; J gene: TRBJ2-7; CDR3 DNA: TGTGCCAGTAGTCCGGGACAGGGTTTCTACGAGCAGTACTTC; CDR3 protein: CASSPGQGFYEQYF
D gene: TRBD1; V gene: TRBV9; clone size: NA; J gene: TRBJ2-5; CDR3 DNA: TGTGCCAGCAGCGCCAGGGGGAGTCCAGAGACCCAGTACTTC; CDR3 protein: CASSARGSPETQYF
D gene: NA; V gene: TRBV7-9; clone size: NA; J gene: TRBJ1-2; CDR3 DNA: TGTGCCAGCAGCTCTCCTGATGCGGTCTATGGCTACACCTTC; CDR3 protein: CASSSPDAVYGYTF
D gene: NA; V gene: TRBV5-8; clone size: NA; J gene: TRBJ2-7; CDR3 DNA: TGTGCCAGCAGCGCATATACAGGCTACGAGCAGTACTTC; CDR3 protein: CASSAYTGYEQYF
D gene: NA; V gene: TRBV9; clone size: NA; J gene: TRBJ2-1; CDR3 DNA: TGTGCCATCCCGCCCGGAGAGACGGGGCAGTTCTTC; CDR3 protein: CAIPPGETGQFF
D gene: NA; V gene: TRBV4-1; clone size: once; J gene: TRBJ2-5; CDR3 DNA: TGCGCCAGCAGCCGACTAGTTGGGGAGACCCAGTACTTC; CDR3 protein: CASSRLVGETQYF
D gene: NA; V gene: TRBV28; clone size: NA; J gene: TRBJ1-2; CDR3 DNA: TGTGCCAGCACCTTGGGAGCGATCTATGGCTACACCTTC; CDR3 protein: CASTLGAIYGYTF
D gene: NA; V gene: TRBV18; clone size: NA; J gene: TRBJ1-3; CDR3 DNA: TGTGCCAGCTCACCACCAGGATTCTCTGGAAACACCATATATTTT; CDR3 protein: CASSPPGFSGNTIYF
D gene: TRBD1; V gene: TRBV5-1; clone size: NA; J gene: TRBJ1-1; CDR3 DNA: TGCGCCAGCAGCCGCCAGGGGGCTGGCGACACTGAAGCTTTCTTT; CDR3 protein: CASSRQGAGDTEAFF
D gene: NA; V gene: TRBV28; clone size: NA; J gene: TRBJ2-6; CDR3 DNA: TGTGCCAGCAGTCCGACAGACGGCGGGGCCAACGTCCTGACTTTC; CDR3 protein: CASSPTDGGANVLTF
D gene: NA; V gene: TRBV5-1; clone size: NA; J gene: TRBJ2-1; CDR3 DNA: TGCGCCAGCAGCTTGCAGGCCGGCTCCTACAATGAGCAGTTCTTC; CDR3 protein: CASSLQAGSYNEQFF
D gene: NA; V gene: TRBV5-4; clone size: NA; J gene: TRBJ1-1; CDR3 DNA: TGTGCCAGCACCCGCGGGGAAGCGAACACTGAAGCTTTCTTT; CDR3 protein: CASTRGEANTEAFF
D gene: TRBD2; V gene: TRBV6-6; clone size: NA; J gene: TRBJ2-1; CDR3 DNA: TGTGCCAGCAGTTCCGGTGTAGCGGGGGAGCCGTTCTTC; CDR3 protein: CASSSGVAGEPFF
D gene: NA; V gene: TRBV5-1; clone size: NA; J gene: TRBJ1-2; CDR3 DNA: TGCGCCAGCAGCTTGAAGGCAGGGCCTGGCTACACCTTC; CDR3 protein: CASSLKAGPGYTF